Listed below are T cell receptor beta chains from one sample, sequenced in a study of patients and donors after allogeneic stem cell transplantation. TCRdb fed the RT-PCR reads into MiXCR, producing one record per CDR3 protein. The sample yields about 150,000 distinct CDR3 sequences, approximately 35% seen once. The sample consisted of blood, either unsorted or a sorted T cell fraction (not recorded which). The receptors shown here come from a human donor who was either an allogeneic HSCT recipient or a stem cell or donor lymphocyte infusion donor (not recorded which). It is not recorded whose cells these are; they may come from a transplant donor. Both conserved end residues are part of each CDR3. A D gene is named only where the DNA matches it firmly. Size values are once, few and many counts, or a class for expanded clones, and some rows have none.

d_gene: TRBD2
j_gene: TRBJ2-1
v_gene: TRBV12-3/TRBV12-4
abundance: few
CDR3nt: TGTGCCAGCAGTTTTGGGACTACCCGCAATGAGCAGTTCTTC
CDR3aa: CASSFGTTRNEQFF

d_gene: .
j_gene: TRBJ1-1
v_gene: TRBV10-3
abundance: few
CDR3nt: TGTGCCATCAGTGAGGGCAGGGGTAACACTGAAGCTTTCTTT
CDR3aa: CAISEGRGNTEAFF

d_gene: .
j_gene: TRBJ1-1
v_gene: TRBV7-6
abundance: few
CDR3nt: TGTGCCAGCAGCTTAGTCCCTGACATGAACACTGAAGCTTTCTTT
CDR3aa: CASSLVPDMNTEAFF

d_gene: .
j_gene: TRBJ2-1
v_gene: TRBV6-5
abundance: .
CDR3nt: TGTGCCAGCAGTTCAGGGCATGAGCAGTTCTTC
CDR3aa: CASSSGHEQFF

d_gene: .
j_gene: TRBJ1-5
v_gene: TRBV4-1
abundance: few
CDR3nt: TGCGCCAGCAGCCAAGGTTGGGTAGAAGGCAATCAGCCCCAGCATTTT
CDR3aa: CASSQGWVEGNQPQHF

d_gene: .
j_gene: TRBJ1-3
v_gene: TRBV19
abundance: .
CDR3nt: TGTGCCAGTACCCAGACAGGAACCTTCTCTGGAAACACCATATATTTT
CDR3aa: CASTQTGTFSGNTIYF

d_gene: .
j_gene: TRBJ2-2
v_gene: TRBV20-1
abundance: .
CDR3nt: TGCAGTGCTAGACGCAGAATGAACACCGGGGAGCTGTTTTTT
CDR3aa: CSARRRMNTGELFF

d_gene: .
j_gene: TRBJ2-1
v_gene: TRBV12-3/TRBV12-4
abundance: .
CDR3nt: TGTGCCAGCAGTACGGATGAGCAGTTCTTC
CDR3aa: CASSTDEQFF

d_gene: .
j_gene: TRBJ2-4
v_gene: TRBV12-3/TRBV12-4
abundance: .
CDR3nt: TGTGCCAGCAGTCGTGACGCCTCTATCCAAAACATTCAGTACTTC
CDR3aa: CASSRDASIQNIQYF

d_gene: TRBD1
j_gene: TRBJ1-2
v_gene: TRBV29-1
abundance: few
CDR3nt: TGCAGCGCCAACAGGGGCAACTATGGCTACACCTTC
CDR3aa: CSANRGNYGYTF

d_gene: .
j_gene: TRBJ2-7
v_gene: TRBV12-3/TRBV12-4
abundance: .
CDR3nt: TGTGCCAGCAGACTGAGCTCCTACGAGCAGTACTTC
CDR3aa: CASRLSSYEQYF

d_gene: .
j_gene: TRBJ2-7
v_gene: TRBV4-3
abundance: few
CDR3nt: TGCGCCAGCAGCCAAGTTGACCCAGCCGCCGAGCAGTACTTC
CDR3aa: CASSQVDPAAEQYF

d_gene: .
j_gene: TRBJ2-3
v_gene: TRBV15
abundance: .
CDR3nt: TGTGCCACCAGCAGCACAGATACGCAGTATTTT
CDR3aa: CATSSTDTQYF

d_gene: TRBD1
j_gene: TRBJ1-4
v_gene: TRBV20-1
abundance: .
CDR3nt: TGCAGTGCTACCCGACAGGGTTTCGAAAAACTGTTTTTT
CDR3aa: CSATRQGFEKLFF

d_gene: TRBD1
j_gene: TRBJ1-5
v_gene: TRBV3-1
abundance: .
CDR3nt: TGTGCCAGCAGCCACAGGGGGGCTGGTAGCAATCAGCCCCAGCATTTT
CDR3aa: CASSHRGAGSNQPQHF

d_gene: .
j_gene: TRBJ2-1
v_gene: TRBV7-9
abundance: .
CDR3nt: TGTGCCAGCAGCTTCCCGGGACGTGAGGATGAGCAGTTCTTC
CDR3aa: CASSFPGREDEQFF

d_gene: .
j_gene: TRBJ1-4
v_gene: TRBV20-1
abundance: .
CDR3nt: TGCAGTGCTAGAGATGCGCCCGGACAACCACCTCTTCTTGAAAAACTGTTTTTT
CDR3aa: CSARDAPGQPPLLEKLFF

d_gene: .
j_gene: TRBJ1-1
v_gene: TRBV7-2
abundance: few
CDR3nt: TGTGCCAGCAGCTGGGAGACAGCTTTCTTT
CDR3aa: CASSWETAFF

d_gene: .
j_gene: TRBJ1-1
v_gene: TRBV29-1
abundance: .
CDR3nt: TGCAGCGTTGAACCCAGGGCGGCCACTGAAGCTTTCTTT
CDR3aa: CSVEPRAATEAFF

d_gene: .
j_gene: TRBJ1-5
v_gene: TRBV12-3/TRBV12-4
abundance: .
CDR3nt: TGTGCCAGCACCCCGGGCGGGTATCAAAGCAATCAGCCCCAGCATTTT
CDR3aa: CASTPGGYQSNQPQHF

d_gene: .
j_gene: TRBJ2-5
v_gene: TRBV27
abundance: .
CDR3nt: TGTGCCAGCAGTTTAGTGGCTAGCCGGGCCGGGGAGACCCAGTACTTC
CDR3aa: CASSLVASRAGETQYF

d_gene: .
j_gene: TRBJ1-5
v_gene: TRBV2
abundance: .
CDR3nt: TGTGCCAGCAGCCCCTTTCCCGGGGGCAATCAGCCCCAGCATTTT
CDR3aa: CASSPFPGGNQPQHF

d_gene: .
j_gene: TRBJ1-2
v_gene: TRBV7-2
abundance: few
CDR3nt: TGTGCCCCTACTCAGGAAAACTATGGCTACACCTTC
CDR3aa: CAPTQENYGYTF

d_gene: .
j_gene: TRBJ2-3
v_gene: TRBV15
abundance: .
CDR3nt: TGTGCCACCAGCAGAGAGGGGGTCACAGATACGCAGTATTTT
CDR3aa: CATSREGVTDTQYF

d_gene: .
j_gene: TRBJ1-6
v_gene: TRBV28
abundance: few
CDR3nt: TGTGCCAGCAGGTCCTCAGACGGTTATAATTCACCCCTCCACTTT
CDR3aa: CASRSSDGYNSPLHF